This T cell receptor beta chain was sequenced in a study of CD8+ T cells in alopecia areata. Overall study results and limits: In lesional scalp, particularly from alopecia totalis/universalis, clonality was higher than in normal scalp.

Details on this clone: The antigen is unknown.

The CDR3 extends over 11 amino acids. Germline V gene lookup returns CDR1 SEHNR and CDR2 FQNEAQ (reference sequence). The ends were cut back, 7 bases at V and 3 bases at J, with 6 bases in the middle. Sequencing templates came from extracted RNA that was reverse transcribed into cDNA. Data came from immunoSEQ multiplex PCR; TCRdb stores just in-frame clones and leaves some out. The sample has 140,000 to 150,000 clones, less than 65% seen once; the top ten hold just over 35%. Source material: CD8+ T cells sorted from blood. The receptor was derived from a human donor in good health. This chain connects TRBV7-9 to TRBJ1-2; D is undetermined. The CDR3 reads CASTPDYGYTF. The CDR3 DNA reads as TGTGCCAGCACCCCTGACTATGGCTACACCTTC.